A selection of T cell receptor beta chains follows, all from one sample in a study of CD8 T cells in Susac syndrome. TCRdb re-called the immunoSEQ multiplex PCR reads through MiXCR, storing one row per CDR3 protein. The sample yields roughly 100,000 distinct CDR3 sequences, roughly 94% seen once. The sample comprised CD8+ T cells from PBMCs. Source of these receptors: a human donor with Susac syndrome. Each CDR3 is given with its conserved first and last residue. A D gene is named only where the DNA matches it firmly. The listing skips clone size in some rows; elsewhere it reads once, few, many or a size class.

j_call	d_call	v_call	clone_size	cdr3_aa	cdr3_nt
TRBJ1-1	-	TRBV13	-	CASSLETGEAFF	TGTGCCAGCAGCTTAGAGACAGGCGAAGCTTTCTTT
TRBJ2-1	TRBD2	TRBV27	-	CASGLAGANEQFF	TGTGCCAGTGGACTAGCGGGGGCCAATGAGCAGTTCTTC
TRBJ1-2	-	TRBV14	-	CASSQDGAYGYTF	TGTGCCAGCAGCCAAGATGGGGCATATGGCTACACCTTC
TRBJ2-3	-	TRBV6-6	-	CASSYSSTDTQYF	TGTGCCAGCAGTTACTCTAGCACAGATACGCAGTATTTT
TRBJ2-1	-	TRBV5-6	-	CASSFGGPHNEQFF	TGTGCCAGCAGCTTCGGGGGGCCCCACAATGAGCAGTTCTTC
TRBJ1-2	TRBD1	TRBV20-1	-	CSADTGEAGYTF	TGCAGTGCTGACACAGGGGAGGCTGGCTACACCTTC
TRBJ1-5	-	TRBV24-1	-	CATSDLCPPRSNQPQHF	TGTGCCACCAGTGATCTTTGCCCACCCCGTAGCAATCAGCCCCAGCATTTT
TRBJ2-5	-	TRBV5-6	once	CASRLSTGETQYF	TGTGCCAGCAGGTTATCTACGGGGGAGACCCAGTACTTC
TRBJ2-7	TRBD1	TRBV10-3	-	CAINPYPDRASSYEQYF	TGTGCCATCAACCCCTACCCCGACAGGGCCAGCTCCTACGAGCAGTACTTC
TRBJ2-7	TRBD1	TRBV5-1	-	CASSLLQGAYEQYF	TGCGCCAGCAGCTTACTACAGGGGGCCTACGAGCAGTACTTC
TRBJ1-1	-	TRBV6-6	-	CASLYREGAFF	TGTGCCAGCTTATACCGAGAGGGAGCTTTCTTT